This note documents a single T cell receptor beta chain sequence. Original data processing: Counts of nucleated cells, estimated from reference gene primer amplification, were obtained. TCRdb's table, derived via immunoSEQ multiplex PCR, lists solely in-frame clones and lacks some. V and J calls and clone size are given by that table; D and trimming were obtained from the DNA. Here the sample spans about 170,000 clones, around two thirds being singletons. This record comes from a study of blood T cell repertoires in COVID-19. As for the study in general: Sites across the United States, Italy and Spain contributed samples from acute and convalescent COVID-19.

The V end lost 3 bases, the J end lost 5 bases, and 11 bases lay between the germline ends. From germline, CDR1 is KGHSH and CDR2 LQKENI. This CDR3 has 13 amino acids. The sequence was collected from a woman over 75 with acute or convalescent COVID-19. Specimen: peripheral blood. The rearrangement uses TRBV18 and TRBJ2-7, with D uncertain. CDR3 region: CASSPSALNEQYF. For the CDR3, the DNA is TGTGCCAGCTCACCGAGCGCTCTGAACGAGCAGTACTTC.